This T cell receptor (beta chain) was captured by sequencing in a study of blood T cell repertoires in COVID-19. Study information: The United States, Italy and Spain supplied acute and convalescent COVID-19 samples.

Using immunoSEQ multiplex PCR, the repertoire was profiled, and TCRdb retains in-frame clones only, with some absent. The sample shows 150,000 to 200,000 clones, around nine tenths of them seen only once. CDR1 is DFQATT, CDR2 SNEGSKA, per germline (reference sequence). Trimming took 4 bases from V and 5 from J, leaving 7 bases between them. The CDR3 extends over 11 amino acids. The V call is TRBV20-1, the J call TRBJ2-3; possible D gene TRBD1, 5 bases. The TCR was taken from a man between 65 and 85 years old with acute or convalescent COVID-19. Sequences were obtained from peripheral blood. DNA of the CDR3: TGCAGTGCTAACACAGGAGATACGCAGTATTTT. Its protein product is CSANTGDTQYF.